These 10 T cell receptor beta chains were sequenced from one sample in a study of immune heterogeneity within non-small cell lung tumors. Bulk tumor genomic DNA was the template, and each sample received approximately 0.65 ug. Several biopsies per primary tumor, spaced far apart, were taken during surgery. Each patient presented with untreated, newly diagnosed non-small cell lung cancer and received curative surgery. A multiplex PCR containing 32 V primers and 13 J primers was used to amplify TCR beta CDR3. TCRdb called the multiplex PCR reads again in MiXCR, with one record for every CDR3 protein. The table lists about 6,100 distinct CDR3 sequences, less than 25% of them singletons, with about 15% in the top ten. Source material: lung tumor tissue. The receptors were gathered from a female donor with non-small cell lung cancer.

The rearrangement uses TRBV10-1 and TRBJ2-6; 8 positions match TRBD1. Per the germline V gene, CDR1 is WNHNN and CDR2 is SYGVQD (reference sequence). V lost 9 bases to trimming and J lost 6 bases; unmatched junction nucleotides: 7. The CDR3 runs to 14 residues. The CDR3 loop is CARQGASEANVLTF. As DNA, the CDR3 is TGCGCCAGGCAGGGGGCGTCGGAGGCCAACGTCCTGACTTTC.

The chain carries TRBV28 and TRBJ2-2; 9 nucleotides line up with TRBD2. J lost 5 bases, V lost 6 bases, and 10 bases had no gene match. CDR1 MDHEN and CDR2 SYDVKM come from the germline V gene. There are 16 residues in the CDR3. The CDR3 is CASRRREGLGTGELFF. The CDR3 bases are TGTGCCAGCAGGCGGCGGGAGGGCCTAGGTACCGGGGAGCTGTTTTTT.

V gene TRBV28 combines with J gene TRBJ2-5, with TRBD2 identical over 7 bases. The germline V gene has CDR1 MDHEN and CDR2 SYDVKM. The CDR3 is 14 residues long. The ends lost 11 bases at V and 2 bases at J; junction bases unmatched: 11. For the CDR3, the DNA is TGTGCCGCGGAGGCTAGCGGCTATCAAGAGACCCAGTACTTC. Its protein is CAAEASGYQETQYF.

By its share, this clonotype is medium-sized. The chain has TRBV29-1 and TRBJ2-3, with 11 nucleotides matching TRBD2. The V gene end was trimmed by 4 bases and the J gene end by 7 bases; junction bases not matched to a gene: 1. The CDR3 consists of 12 residues. Germline V CDR1 and CDR2: SQVTM, ANQGSEA. In nucleotides, the CDR3 is TGCAGCGTTGTAGCGGGAGGGCATACGCAGTATTTT. Its protein product is CSVVAGGHTQYF.

This rearrangement joins TRBV29-1 to TRBJ2-3, with D unclear. CDR1 is SQVTM and CDR2 is ANQGSEA in the germline V gene. V lost 8 bases and J lost 2, with 14 bases in between. The CDR3 is made up of 13 amino acids. This CDR3 reads CSSSEIPTDTQYF. The CDR3 DNA sequence: TGCAGCAGCTCCGAAATCCCCACAGATACGCAGTATTTT.

By frequency in the sample, this clonotype is medium-sized. The genes are TRBV6-1 and TRBJ2-7, with D unresolved. The germline V and J ends were trimmed by 0 bases and 5 bases, with 8 bases remaining between them. The CDR3 loop spans 13 amino acids. Germline-derived CDR1 and CDR2 are MNHNS and SASEGT. CDR3 coding DNA: TGTGCCAGCAGTGAAGCACAAGGAAACGAGCAGTACTTC. Translation gives CASSEAQGNEQYF.

This clonotype has more than one count but fewer than ten. The CDR3: CASVEGFEAFF. The CDR3 nucleotides read TGTGCCAGTGTAGAGGGATTCGAAGCTTTCTTT. The chain joins TRBV25-1 to TRBJ1-1; D call uncertain. The CDR3 contains 11 residues. From germline, CDR1 is MGHDK and CDR2 SYGVNS. Trimming cost V 9 bases and J 8 bases, with 13 bases left between them. The full variable domain, its missing parts supplied by reference TRBV25-1 and TRBJ1-1, is EADIYQTPRYLVIGTGKKITLECSQTMGHDKMYWYQQDPGMELHLIHYSYGVNSTEKGDLSSESTVSRIRTEHFPLTLESARPSHTSQYLCASVEGFEAFFGQGTRLTVV.

By frequency in the sample, this clonotype is medium-sized. The V call is TRBV11-2, the J call TRBJ2-3; D is possibly TRBD2 (5 bases). This CDR3 has 13 residues. Germline assignment: CDR1 SGHAT and CDR2 FQNNGV. Trimming cost V 7 bases and J 5 bases, with 13 bases left between them. CDR3 DNA sequence: TGTGCCAGCACAACGGGATGGGGAGATACGCAGTATTTT. This encodes CASTTGWGDTQYF. The full variable domain, in which reference TRBV11-2 and TRBJ2-3 provide the parts outside the CDR3, is EAGVAQSPRYKIIEKRQSVAFWCNPISGHATLYWYQQILGQGPKLLIQFQNNGVVDDSQLPKDRFSAERLKGVDSTLKIQPAKLEDSAVYLCASTTGWGDTQYFGPGTRLTVL.

By proportion, this clonotype is medium-sized. The chain carries TRBV19 and TRBJ2-7; no reliable D call. Germline loops: CDR1 LNHDA, CDR2 SQIVND (reference sequence). Trimming stripped 2 bases from V and 0 bases from J, with 11 bases between. This CDR3 has 15 amino acids. CDR3 in amino acids: CASSISATNSYEQYF. The CDR3 nucleotides read TGTGCCAGTAGTATATCCGCTACCAACTCCTACGAGCAGTACTTC. Full variable domain (missing parts from reference TRBV19 and TRBJ2-7): DGGITQSPKYLFRKEGQNVTLSCEQNLNHDAMYWYRQDPGQGLRLIYYSQIVNDFQKGDIAEGYSVSREKKESFPLTVTSAQKNPTAFYLCASSISATNSYEQYFGPGTRLTVT.

In the case of this clonotype: Being one base from a much bigger clone, this may be a read error. This sequence joins TRBV24-1 and TRBJ2-3, with D possibly being TRBD2 (7 bases). Germline CDR1 reads KGHDR; CDR2 reads SFDVKD. The CDR3 runs to 17 residues. The CDR3 DNA reads TGTTCCACCAGTGATTTGGGGGGGCGTGGAGACACAGATACGCAGTATTTT. It yields the protein CSTSDLGGRGDTDTQYF.